This T cell receptor beta chain was sequenced in a study of radiation and T cells in renal cell carcinoma. Method: immunoSEQ multiplex PCR; TCRdb's copy keeps in-frame clones and lacks some. The sample has approximately 90,000 clones, 75% to 90% seen once. The time point here: baseline pretreatment blood. Treatment described: 15 Gy SBRT to primary tumor, nephrectomy 4 weeks later. This clone appeared a single time. V lost 2 bases and J lost 5; bases outside the gene matches: 4. The CDR3 has 15 residues. CDR1 ENHRY and CDR2 SYGVKD come from the germline V gene. The sequenced sample was blood, obtained from a patient whose treatment included radiotherapy and nephrectomy. The chain employs TRBV10-3 and TRBJ2-5; TRBD1 matches 11 bases. The TCR sequence derives from a man between 45 and 60 years old with renal cell carcinoma. The CDR3 loop reads CAISEGQGARETQYF. The CDR3 DNA is TGTGCCATCAGTGAGGGACAGGGGGCTCGGGAGACCCAGTACTTC.